This TCR beta chain was documented in a study of shared clonotypes between healthy human individuals. Sequencing used immunoSEQ multiplex PCR; TCRdb keeps in-frame clones, though not all of them. The profile covers 2 million to 2.5 million clones, with approximately 96% appearing a single time and over 0.1% taken by the ten largest. V was clipped by 11 bases and J by 0 bases, with 14 bases between them. The germline CDR1 and CDR2 sequences are MNHNY and SVGAGI (reference sequence). The CDR3 has 13 residues. The chain joins TRBV6-6 to TRBJ2-7; D might be TRBD1 (6 bases). The TCR was taken from a man between 18 and 35 years old in good health. Material: naive CD4+ T cells sorted from blood. The subset denotes: CD45RA+ positively selected. The CDR3 sequence is CALRGSNSYEQYF. DNA for the CDR3: TGTGCCCTCAGGGGTTCGAACTCCTACGAGCAGTACTTC.